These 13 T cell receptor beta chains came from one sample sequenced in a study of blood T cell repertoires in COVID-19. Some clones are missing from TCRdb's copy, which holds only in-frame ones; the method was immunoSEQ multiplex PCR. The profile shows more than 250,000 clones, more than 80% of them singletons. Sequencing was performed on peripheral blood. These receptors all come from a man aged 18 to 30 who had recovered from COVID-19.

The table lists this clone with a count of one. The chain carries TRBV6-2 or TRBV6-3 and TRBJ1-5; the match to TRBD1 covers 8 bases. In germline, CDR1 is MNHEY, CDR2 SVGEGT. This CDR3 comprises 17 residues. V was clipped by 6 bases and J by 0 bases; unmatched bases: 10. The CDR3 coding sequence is TGTGCCAGCAGCCCTGGTCAGGGGGCGGGTAGCAATCAGCCCCAGCATTTT. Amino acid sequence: CASSPGQGAGSNQPQHF.

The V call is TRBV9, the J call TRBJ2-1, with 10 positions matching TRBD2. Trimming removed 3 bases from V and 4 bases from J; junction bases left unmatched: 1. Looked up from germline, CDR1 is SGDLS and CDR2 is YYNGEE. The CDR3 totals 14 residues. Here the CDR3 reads CASSETSGYNEQFF. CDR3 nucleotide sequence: TGTGCCAGCAGCGAGACTAGCGGGTACAATGAGCAGTTCTTC.

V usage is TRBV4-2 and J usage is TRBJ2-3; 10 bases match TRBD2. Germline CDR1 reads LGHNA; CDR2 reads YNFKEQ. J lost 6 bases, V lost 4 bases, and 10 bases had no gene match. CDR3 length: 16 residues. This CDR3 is CASSLSSGGDSDTQYF. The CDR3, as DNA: TGTGCCAGCAGCCTTTCTAGCGGGGGAGATTCGGATACGCAGTATTTT.

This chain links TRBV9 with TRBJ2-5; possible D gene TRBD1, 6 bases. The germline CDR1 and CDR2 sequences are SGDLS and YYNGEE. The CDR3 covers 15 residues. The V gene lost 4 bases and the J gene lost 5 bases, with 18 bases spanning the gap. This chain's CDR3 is CASSLAWGLRETQYF. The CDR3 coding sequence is TGTGCCAGCAGCCTAGCCTGGGGGCTCAGGGAGACCCAGTACTTC.

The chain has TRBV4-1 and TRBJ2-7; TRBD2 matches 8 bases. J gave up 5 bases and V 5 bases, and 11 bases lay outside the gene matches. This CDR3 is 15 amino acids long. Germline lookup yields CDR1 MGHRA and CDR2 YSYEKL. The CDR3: CASSTRRGALDEQYF. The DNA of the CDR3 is TGCGCCAGCAGCACCCGGCGGGGGGCCCTCGACGAGCAGTACTTC.

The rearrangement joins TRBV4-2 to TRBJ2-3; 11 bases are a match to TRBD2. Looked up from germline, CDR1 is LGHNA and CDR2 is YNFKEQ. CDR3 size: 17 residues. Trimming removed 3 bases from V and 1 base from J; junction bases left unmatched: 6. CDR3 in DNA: TGTGCCAGCAGCCACACTAGCGGGAGAGGCCGCACAGATACGCAGTATTTT. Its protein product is CASSHTSGRGRTDTQYF.

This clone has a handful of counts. The CDR3 sequence is CASSSGQANTEAFF. As DNA, the CDR3 is TGCGCCAGCAGCTCAGGACAGGCGAACACTGAAGCTTTCTTT. This chain joins TRBV5-1 and TRBJ1-1; 7 bases are a match to TRBD1. Per the germline V gene, CDR1 is SGHRS and CDR2 is YFSETQ. Unmatched junction bases numbered 3, after V lost 3 bases and J lost 1 base. The CDR3 is made up of 14 amino acids.

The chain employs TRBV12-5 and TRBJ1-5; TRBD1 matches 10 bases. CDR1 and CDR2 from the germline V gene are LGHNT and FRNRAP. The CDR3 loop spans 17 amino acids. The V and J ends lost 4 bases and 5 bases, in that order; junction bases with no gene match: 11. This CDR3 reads CASGSKTGGWWDQPQHF. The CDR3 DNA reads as TGTGCTAGTGGTTCCAAGACAGGGGGCTGGTGGGATCAGCCCCAGCATTTT.

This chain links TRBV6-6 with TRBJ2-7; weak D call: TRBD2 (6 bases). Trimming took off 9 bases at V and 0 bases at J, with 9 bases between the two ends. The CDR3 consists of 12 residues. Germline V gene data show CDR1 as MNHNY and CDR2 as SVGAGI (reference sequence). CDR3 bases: TGTGCCAGTCTGGGGGGCTCCTACGAGCAGTACTTC. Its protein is CASLGGSYEQYF.

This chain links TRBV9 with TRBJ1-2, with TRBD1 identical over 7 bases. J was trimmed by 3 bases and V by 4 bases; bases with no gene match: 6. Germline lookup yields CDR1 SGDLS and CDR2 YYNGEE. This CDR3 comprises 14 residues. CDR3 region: CASSTAGTDYGYTF. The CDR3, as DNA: TGTGCCAGCAGCACTGCCGGGACAGACTATGGCTACACCTTC.

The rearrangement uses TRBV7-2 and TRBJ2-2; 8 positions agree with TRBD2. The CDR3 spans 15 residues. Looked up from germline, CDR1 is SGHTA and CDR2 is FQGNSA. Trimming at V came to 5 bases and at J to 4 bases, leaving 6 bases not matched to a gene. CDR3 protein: CASSGEAGATGELFF. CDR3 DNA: TGTGCCAGCAGCGGAGAAGCGGGGGCCACCGGGGAGCTGTTTTTT.

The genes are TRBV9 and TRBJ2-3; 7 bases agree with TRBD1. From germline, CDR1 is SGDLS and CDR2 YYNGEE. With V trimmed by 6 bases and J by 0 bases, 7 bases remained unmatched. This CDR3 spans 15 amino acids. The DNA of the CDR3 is TGTGCCAGCAAGGTCGGGGACAGCAGCACAGATACGCAGTATTTT. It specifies CASKVGDSSTDTQYF. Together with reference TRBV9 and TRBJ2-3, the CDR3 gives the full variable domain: DSGVTQTPKHLITATGQRVTLRCSPRSGDLSVYWYQQSLDQGLQFLIQYYNGEERAKGNILERFSAQQFPDLHSELNLSSLELGDSALYFCASKVGDSSTDTQYFGPGTRLTVL.

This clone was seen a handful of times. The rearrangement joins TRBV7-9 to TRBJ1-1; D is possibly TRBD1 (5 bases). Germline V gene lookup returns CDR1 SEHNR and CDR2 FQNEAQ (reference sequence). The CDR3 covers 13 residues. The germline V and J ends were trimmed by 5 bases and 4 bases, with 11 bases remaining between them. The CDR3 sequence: CASSAERGTEAFF. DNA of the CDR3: TGTGCCAGCAGCGCCGAAAGGGGCACTGAAGCTTTCTTT.